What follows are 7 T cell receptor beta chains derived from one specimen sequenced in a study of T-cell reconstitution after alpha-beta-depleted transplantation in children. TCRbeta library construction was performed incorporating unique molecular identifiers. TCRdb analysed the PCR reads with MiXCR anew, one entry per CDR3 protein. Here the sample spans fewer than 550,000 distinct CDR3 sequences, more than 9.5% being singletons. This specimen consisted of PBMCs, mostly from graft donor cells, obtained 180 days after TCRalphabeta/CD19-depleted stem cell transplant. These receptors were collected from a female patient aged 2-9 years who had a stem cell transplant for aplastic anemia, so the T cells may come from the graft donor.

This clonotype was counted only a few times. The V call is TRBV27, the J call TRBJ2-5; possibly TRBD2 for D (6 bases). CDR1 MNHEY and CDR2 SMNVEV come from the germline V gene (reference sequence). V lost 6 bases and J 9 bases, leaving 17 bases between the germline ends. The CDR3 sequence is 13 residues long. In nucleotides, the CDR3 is TGTGCCAGCAGCCCGCATGGGGGGTTGGCCCAGTACTTC. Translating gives CASSPHGGLAQYF.

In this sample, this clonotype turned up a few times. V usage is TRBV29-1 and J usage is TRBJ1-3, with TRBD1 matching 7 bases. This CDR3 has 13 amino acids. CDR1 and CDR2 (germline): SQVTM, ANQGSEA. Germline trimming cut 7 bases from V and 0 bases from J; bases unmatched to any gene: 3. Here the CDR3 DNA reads TGCAGCGCCGGACAGGCCTCTGGAAACACCATATATTTT. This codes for CSAGQASGNTIYF.

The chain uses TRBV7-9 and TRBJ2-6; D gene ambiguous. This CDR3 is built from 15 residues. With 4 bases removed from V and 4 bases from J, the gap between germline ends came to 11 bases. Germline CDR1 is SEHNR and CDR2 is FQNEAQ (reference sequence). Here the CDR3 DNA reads TGTGCCAGCAGCTCCCCAACGTCCGGGGCCAACGTCCTGACTTTC. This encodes CASSSPTSGANVLTF.

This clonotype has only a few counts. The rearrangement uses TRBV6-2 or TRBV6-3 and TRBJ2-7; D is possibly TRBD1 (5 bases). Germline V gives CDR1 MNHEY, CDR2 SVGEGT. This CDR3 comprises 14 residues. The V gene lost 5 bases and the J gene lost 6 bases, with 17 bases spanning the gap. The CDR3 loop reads CASSQDRRRGEQYV. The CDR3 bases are TGTGCCAGCAGTCAGGACCGTCGAAGGGGCGAGCAGTACGTC.

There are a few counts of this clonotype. The CDR3 DNA reads TGTGCCAGCAGCTTACTAGCGGGGGGTCTCAACAATGAGCAGTTCTTC. The encoded protein is CASSLLAGGLNNEQFF. The genes are TRBV11-3 and TRBJ2-1, with 11 bases identical to TRBD2. This CDR3 region has 16 residues. Germline lookup yields CDR1 SGHNT and CDR2 YENEEA. V lost 2 bases and J lost 5; bases outside the gene matches: 5.

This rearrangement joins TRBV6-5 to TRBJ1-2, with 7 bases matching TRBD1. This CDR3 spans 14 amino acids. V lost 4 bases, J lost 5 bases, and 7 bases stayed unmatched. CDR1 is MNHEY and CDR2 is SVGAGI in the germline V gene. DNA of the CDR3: TGTGCCAGCAGTTTCCCCGGGACAGCGTATGGCTACACCTTC. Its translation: CASSFPGTAYGYTF.

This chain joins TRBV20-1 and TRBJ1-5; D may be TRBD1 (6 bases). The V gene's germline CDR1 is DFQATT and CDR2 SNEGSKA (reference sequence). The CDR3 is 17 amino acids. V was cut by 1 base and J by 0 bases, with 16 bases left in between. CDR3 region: CSARAAGGVPSNQPQHF. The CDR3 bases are TGCAGTGCTAGAGCTGCGGGGGGCGTCCCTAGCAATCAGCCCCAGCATTTT.